The clone carrying this T cell receptor (beta chain) was detected a few times. Its antigen remains unidentified. Germline and genes: mouse. The read terminates 4 residues before the CDR3 end, so the remaining end is supplied by the germline J gene. This record comes from a study of CD8+ T cells in alopecia areata. Looking at the study overall: Spontaneous alopecia affected the roughly 6-13-month-old C3H/HeJ graft donors, whose skin was transplanted to roughly 6-11-week-old female C3H/HeJ mice.

RNA extraction was followed by reverse transcription into cDNA, which acted as the sequencing template. TCRdb keeps only in-frame clones here, not all; method: immunoSEQ multiplex PCR. The sample contains about 120,000 clones, none of them singletons. Overall study results and limits: Although TCR sharing was seen in mice, sharing across patients was less clear, possibly for HLA-related reasons. Scalp lesions, especially in alopecia totalis/universalis, had higher clonality than normal scalp. Sequencing of scalp samples also includes resident alphabeta T cells from normal skin.

CDR3 length: 16 amino acids. V dropped 1 base and J dropped 4; count of bases not matched to a gene: 7. The germline gives CDR1 NSHNY, CDR2 SYGAGN. Sequences were obtained from lesional skin. The chain recombines TRBV13-1 with TRBJ1-4, with 7 bases fitting TRBD1. This receptor was identified in a C3H/HeJ mouse with alopecia areata. The mice in this strain carry MHC haplotype H2-k. This CDR3 reads CASSDPGQGGNERLFF. CDR3 bases read: TGTGCCAGCAGTGATCCCGGCCAGGGGGGCAACGAA.